This T cell receptor beta chain is drawn from a study of cytomegalovirus exposure and HLA in healthy donors. This clone was detected only a few times. Trimming at V came to 0 bases and at J to 0 bases, leaving 1 base not matched to a gene. The CDR3 has 15 amino acids. Germline values: CDR1 MNHEY, CDR2 SMNVEV (reference sequence). With 60 Vbeta and 13 Jbeta primers, the PCR was carried out. TCRdb's copy holds only in-frame clones and misses some; the assay was immunoSEQ multiplex PCR. Of about 120,000 clones in the sample, 50% to 70% were seen once. The TCR originated in a woman between 40 and 50 years old in good health and CMV-seropositive. Sequencing was done on a sample of PBMCs. The V gene is TRBV27, the J gene TRBJ2-7, with 8 positions matching TRBD1. The CDR3 spells CASSLSGQVSYEQYF. For the CDR3, the DNA is TGTGCCAGCAGTTTATCGGGACAGGTCTCCTACGAGCAGTACTTC.